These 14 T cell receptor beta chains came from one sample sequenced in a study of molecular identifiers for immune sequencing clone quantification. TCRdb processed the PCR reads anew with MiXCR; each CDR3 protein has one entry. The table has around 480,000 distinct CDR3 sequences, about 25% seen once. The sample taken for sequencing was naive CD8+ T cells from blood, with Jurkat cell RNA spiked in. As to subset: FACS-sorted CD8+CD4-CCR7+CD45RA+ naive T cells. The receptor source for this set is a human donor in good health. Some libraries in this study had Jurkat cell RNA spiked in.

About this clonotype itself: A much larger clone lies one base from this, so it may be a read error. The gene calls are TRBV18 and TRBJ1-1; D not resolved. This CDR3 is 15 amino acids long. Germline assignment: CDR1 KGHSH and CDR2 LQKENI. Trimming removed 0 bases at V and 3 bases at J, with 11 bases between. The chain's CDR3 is CASSPPRAMDTEAFF. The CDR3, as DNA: TGTGCCAGCTCACCACCGCGGGCCATGGACACTGAAGCTTTCTTT.

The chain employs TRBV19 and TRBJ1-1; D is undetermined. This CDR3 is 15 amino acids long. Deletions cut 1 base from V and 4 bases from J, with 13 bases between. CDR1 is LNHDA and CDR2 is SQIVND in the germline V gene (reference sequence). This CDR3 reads CASSIGPTLGTEAFF. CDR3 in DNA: TGTGCCAGTAGTATAGGTCCGACTTTGGGCACTGAAGCTTTCTTT.

The CDR3 sequence is CASSIRLAGAGSYNEQFF. The CDR3 DNA reads as TGTGCCAGTAGTATAAGACTAGCGGGAGCTGGCTCCTACAATGAGCAGTTCTTC. The chain has TRBV19 and TRBJ2-1; 12 bases fit TRBD2. The CDR3 spans 18 residues. Germline V gene lookup returns CDR1 LNHDA and CDR2 SQIVND (reference sequence). The V gene end was trimmed by 2 bases and the J gene end by 0 bases; junction bases not matched to a gene: 5.

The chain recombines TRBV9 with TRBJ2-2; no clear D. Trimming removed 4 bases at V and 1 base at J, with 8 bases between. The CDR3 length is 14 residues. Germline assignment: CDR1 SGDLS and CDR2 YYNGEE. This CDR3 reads CASSPHGNTGELFF. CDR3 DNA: TGTGCCAGCAGCCCCCACGGGAACACCGGGGAGCTGTTTTTT. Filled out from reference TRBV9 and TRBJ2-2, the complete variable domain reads DSGVTQTPKHLITATGQRVTLRCSPRSGDLSVYWYQQSLDQGLQFLIQYYNGEERAKGNILERFSAQQFPDLHSELNLSSLELGDSALYFCASSPHGNTGELFFGEGSRLTVL.

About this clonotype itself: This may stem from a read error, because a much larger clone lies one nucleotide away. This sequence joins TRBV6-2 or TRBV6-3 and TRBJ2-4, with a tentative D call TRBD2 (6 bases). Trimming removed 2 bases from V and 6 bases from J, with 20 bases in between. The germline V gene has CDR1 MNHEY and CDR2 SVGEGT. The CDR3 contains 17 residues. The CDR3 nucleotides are TGTGCCAGCAGTTACATAGTAGCGGTCCAAAATGGAAACATTCAGTACTTC. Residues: CASSYIVAVQNGNIQYF.

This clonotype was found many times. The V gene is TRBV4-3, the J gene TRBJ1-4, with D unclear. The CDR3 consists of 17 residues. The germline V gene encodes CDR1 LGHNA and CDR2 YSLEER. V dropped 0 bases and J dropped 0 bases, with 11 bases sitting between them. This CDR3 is CASSQEPPFSTNEKLFF. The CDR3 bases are TGCGCCAGCAGCCAAGAACCGCCCTTTTCAACTAATGAAAAACTGTTTTTT.

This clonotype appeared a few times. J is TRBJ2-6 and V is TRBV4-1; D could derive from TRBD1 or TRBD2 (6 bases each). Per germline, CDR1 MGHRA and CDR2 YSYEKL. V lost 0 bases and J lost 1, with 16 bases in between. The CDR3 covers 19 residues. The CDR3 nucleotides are TGCGCCAGCAGCCAAGAGAAGGAGGGGGTTCTTTCTGGGGCCAACGTCCTGACTTTC. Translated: CASSQEKEGVLSGANVLTF.

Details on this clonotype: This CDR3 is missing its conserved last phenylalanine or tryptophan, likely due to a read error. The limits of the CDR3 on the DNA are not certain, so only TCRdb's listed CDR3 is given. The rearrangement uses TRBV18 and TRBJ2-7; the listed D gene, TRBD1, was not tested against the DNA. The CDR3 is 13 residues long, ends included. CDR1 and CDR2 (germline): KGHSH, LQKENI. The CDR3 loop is CASSPPMGQPKIL.

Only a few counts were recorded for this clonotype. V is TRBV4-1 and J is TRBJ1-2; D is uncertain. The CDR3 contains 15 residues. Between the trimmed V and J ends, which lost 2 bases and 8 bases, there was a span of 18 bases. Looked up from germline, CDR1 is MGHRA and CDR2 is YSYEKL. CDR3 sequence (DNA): TGCGCCAGCAGCCAACTATTGGGAACCCCAAACGGCTACACCTTC. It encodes CASSQLLGTPNGYTF.

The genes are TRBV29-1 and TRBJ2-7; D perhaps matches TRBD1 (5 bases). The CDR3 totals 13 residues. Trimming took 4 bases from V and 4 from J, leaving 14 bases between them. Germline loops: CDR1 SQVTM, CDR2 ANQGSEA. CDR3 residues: CSVGAPDSYEQYF. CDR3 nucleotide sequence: TGCAGCGTTGGAGCCCCAGACAGTTACGAGCAGTACTTC.

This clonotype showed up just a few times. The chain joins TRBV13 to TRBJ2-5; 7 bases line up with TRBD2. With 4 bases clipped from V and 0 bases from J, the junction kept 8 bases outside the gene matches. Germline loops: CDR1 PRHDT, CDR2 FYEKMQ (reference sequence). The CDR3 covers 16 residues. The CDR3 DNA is TGTGCCAGCAGCTCAATGGGACTACAGTACCAAGAGACCCAGTACTTC. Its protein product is CASSSMGLQYQETQYF.

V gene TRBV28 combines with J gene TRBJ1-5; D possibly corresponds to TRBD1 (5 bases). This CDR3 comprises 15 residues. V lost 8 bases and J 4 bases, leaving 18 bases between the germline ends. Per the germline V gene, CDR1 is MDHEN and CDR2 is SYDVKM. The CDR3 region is CASGFSGGGNQPQHF. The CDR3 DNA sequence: TGTGCCAGCGGGTTCTCCGGGGGGGGGAATCAGCCCCAGCATTTT.

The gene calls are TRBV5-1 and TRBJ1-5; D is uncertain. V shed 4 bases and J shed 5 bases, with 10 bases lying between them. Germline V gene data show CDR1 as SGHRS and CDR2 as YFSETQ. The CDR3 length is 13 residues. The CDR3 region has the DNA TGCGCCAGCAGCCTGGACTGGGATCAGCCCCAGCATTTT. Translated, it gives CASSLDWDQPQHF. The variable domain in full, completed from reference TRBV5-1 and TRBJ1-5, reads KAGVTQTPRYLIKTRGQQVTLSCSPISGHRSVSWYQQTPGQGLQFLFEYFSETQRNKGNFPGRFSGRQFSNSRSEMNVSTLELGDSALYLCASSLDWDQPQHFGDGTRLSIL.

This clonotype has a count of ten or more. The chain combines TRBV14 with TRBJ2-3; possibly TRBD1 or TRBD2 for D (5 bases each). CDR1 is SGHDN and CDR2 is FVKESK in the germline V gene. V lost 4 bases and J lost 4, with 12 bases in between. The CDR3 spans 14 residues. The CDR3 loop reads CASSLRDGPDTQYF. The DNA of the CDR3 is TGTGCCAGCAGCCTCCGGGACGGACCAGATACGCAGTATTTT.